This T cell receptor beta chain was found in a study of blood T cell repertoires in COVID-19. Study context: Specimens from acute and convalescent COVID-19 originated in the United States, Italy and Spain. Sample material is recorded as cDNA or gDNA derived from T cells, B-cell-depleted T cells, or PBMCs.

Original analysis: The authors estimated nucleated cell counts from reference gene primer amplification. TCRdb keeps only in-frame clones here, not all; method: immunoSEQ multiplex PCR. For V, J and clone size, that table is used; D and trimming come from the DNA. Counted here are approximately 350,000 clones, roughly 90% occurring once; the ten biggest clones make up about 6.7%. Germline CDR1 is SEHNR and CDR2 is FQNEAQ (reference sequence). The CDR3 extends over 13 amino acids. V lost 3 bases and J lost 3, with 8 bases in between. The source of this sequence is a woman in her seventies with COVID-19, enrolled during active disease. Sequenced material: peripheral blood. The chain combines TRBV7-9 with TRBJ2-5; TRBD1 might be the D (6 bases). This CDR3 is CASSFKGEETQYF. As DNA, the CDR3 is TGTGCCAGCAGCTTTAAGGGGGAAGAGACCCAGTACTTC.